This T cell receptor beta chain was recovered during a study of blood T cell repertoires in COVID-19 (dated by TCRdb to the early 2020s). Regarding the research as a whole: Samples from collaborators originated in the United States, Italy and Spain and spanned both the acute and convalescent phases of COVID-19. The prospective study material was composed of cDNA or gDNA derived from T cells, B-cell-depleted T cells, or PBMCs. The dataset comprised deeply sampled blood TCRbeta repertoires from subjects exposed to, actively infected with, or recovered from COVID-19. The repertoires were made available in a free public database intended to serve as a resource for research on the immune response to SARS-CoV-2. The samples were drawn from the first 160 participants of the ongoing ImmuneRACE study and from 1,254 subjects provided by 6 global collaborators. A de-identified subject ID, COVID-19 status, age in years and sex were almost always included in the sample metadata. Where available, HLA class I and class II types were obtained from metadata supplied by the sample provider rather than from assay-based typing. The investigation overall reported the following: Clinical and demographic metadata were provided uncurated, with the amount varying by source and participant.

The immunoSEQ Assay, a bias-controlled multiplex PCR, was used to amplify TCRbeta CDR3 regions from genomic DNA. In the original analysis: Within the assay, amplification of reference gene primers was used to estimate how many nucleated cells each sample contained. To quantify the absolute abundance of each unique TCRbeta CDR3 rearrangement, sequence reads were collapsed and filtered. For each sample, productive Simpson clonality was calculated as the square root of Simpson's diversity index across productive rearrangements. The clones in this table, taken by TCRdb from immuneACCESS, are in-frame only. Not every clone is retained; where verified, under half of the shortfall comes from an unresolved V gene, and the cause of the rest is unknown. V and J calls and clone size are copied from that table; D and trimming were computed from the DNA. The sample table holds under 200,000 clones, of which about 83% were seen once. The biggest ten clones account for roughly 3.6% of the sample.

As encoded in the germline V gene (reference sequence), CDR1 is LNHDA while CDR2 is SQIVND. The CDR3 runs 18 residues from the cysteine to the phenylalanine. The CDR3 DNA has 54 bases and is translated from base 1. V gives up 3 bases and J gives up 4 bases, and the segment between their germline ends measures 24 bases. The collaborating institutions used their own protocols to collect whole blood in K2EDTA tubes. For TCRbeta analysis, collaborator samples were shipped as frozen whole blood, as isolated PBMCs, or as DNA extracted from either sample type. Concerning this clone itself: Its cognate antigen has yet to be identified. It has no much larger one-base neighbor in the sample; base qualities were not kept.

The sequenced material came from peripheral blood. The source of this sequence is a man aged 18 to 30 with active or convalescent COVID-19. Rearrangement joined TRBV19 to TRBJ1-2; TRBD1 is perhaps the D gene, given 6 matching bases. The sequenced DNA is TGTGCCAGTAGTATTAAAATTCCCCTCGACAGGACATTCTATGGCTACACCTTC. Its protein reads: CASSIKIPLDRTFYGYTF.